These 6 T cell receptor beta chains originate from one sample sequenced in a study of shared clonotypes between healthy human individuals. Sequencing used immunoSEQ multiplex PCR; TCRdb keeps in-frame clones, though not all of them. The sample carries 600,000 to 800,000 clones, roughly 72% recorded once. Material: memory CD4+ T cells sorted from blood. Indicated subset: CD45RA-negative fraction. Every receptor here comes from a young woman in good health.

This chain joins TRBV18 and TRBJ2-7; TRBD1 agrees at 7 bases. The CDR3 extends over 13 amino acids. V dropped 5 bases and J dropped 6; count of bases not matched to a gene: 7. CDR1 is KGHSH, CDR2 LQKENI, per germline. The CDR3 DNA reads as TGTGCCAGCTCAGAGACAGGGACCCTCGAGCAGTACTTC. Its translation is CASSETGTLEQYF.

The genes are TRBV28 and TRBJ2-7; TRBD2 matches 9 bases. This CDR3 contains 13 residues. V shed 8 bases and J 4 bases; nucleotides not matched to a gene: 6. From germline, CDR1 is MDHEN and CDR2 SYDVKM. The DNA of the CDR3 is TGTGCCAGCTTTAGTAGCGGGAGTTACGAGCAGTACTTC. This translates into CASFSSGSYEQYF.

The V and J genes are TRBV28 and TRBJ2-7; D may be TRBD2 (6 bases). The CDR3 extends over 13 amino acids. Germline V gene lookup returns CDR1 MDHEN and CDR2 SYDVKM. V dropped 7 bases and J dropped 6 bases, with 16 bases sitting between them. DNA for the CDR3: TGTGCCAGCAACCTGGACTATTCGGGCGAGCAGTACTTC. This codes for CASNLDYSGEQYF.

V is TRBV29-1 and J is TRBJ2-3, with 7 bases lining up with TRBD2. The CDR3 loop spans 15 amino acids. The germline CDR1 and CDR2 sequences are SQVTM and ANQGSEA. The junction had 7 bases not matched to a gene; V was cut back by 3 bases and J by 1 base. CDR3 in DNA: TGCAGCGTTGATCAAGGGCTAGCGGGCACAGATACGCAGTATTTT. Protein: CSVDQGLAGTDTQYF.

The rearrangement joins TRBV19 to TRBJ2-5; the match to TRBD2 covers 7 bases. Per the germline V gene, CDR1 is LNHDA and CDR2 is SQIVND (reference sequence). This CDR3 is 14 amino acids long. The trim removed 5 bases at V and 3 bases at J, leaving 6 bases unmatched. CDR3 in DNA: TGTGCCAGTAGTGACTGGGGAGGGGAAGAGACCCAGTACTTC. Its translation is CASSDWGGEETQYF.

The chain recombines TRBV25-1 with TRBJ1-1; D gene unclear. CDR1 MGHDK and CDR2 SYGVNS come from the germline V gene. The length of the CDR3 is 16 residues. V gave up 3 bases and J gave up 6 bases, with 20 bases separating them. The CDR3 bases are TGTGCCAGCAGTGATAGGGTGTCTACAGCTATCTCTGAAGCTTTCTTT. It specifies CASSDRVSTAISEAFF. The full variable domain, its missing parts supplied by reference TRBV25-1 and TRBJ1-1, is EADIYQTPRYLVIGTGKKITLECSQTMGHDKMYWYQQDPGMELHLIHYSYGVNSTEKGDLSSESTVSRIRTEHFPLTLESARPSHTSQYLCASSDRVSTAISEAFFGQGTRLTVV.